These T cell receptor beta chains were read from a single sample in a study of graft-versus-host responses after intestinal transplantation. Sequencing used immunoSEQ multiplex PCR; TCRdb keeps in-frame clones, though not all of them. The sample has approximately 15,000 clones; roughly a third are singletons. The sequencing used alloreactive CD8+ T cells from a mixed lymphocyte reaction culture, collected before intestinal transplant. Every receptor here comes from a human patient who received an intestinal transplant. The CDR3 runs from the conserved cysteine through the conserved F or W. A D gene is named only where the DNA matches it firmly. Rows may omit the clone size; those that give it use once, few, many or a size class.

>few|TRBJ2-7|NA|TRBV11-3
TGTGCCAGCAGCTTTGGACTCTACGAGCAGTACTTC
CASSFGLYEQYF
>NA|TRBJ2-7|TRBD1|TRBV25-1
TGTGCCAGCAGTTGGACAGGCGGGCCTCAGGGGGAGCAGTACTTC
CASSWTGGPQGEQYF
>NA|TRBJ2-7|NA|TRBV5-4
TGTGCCAGCAGCACCCGGGGGAGGAGGGAGCAGTACTTC
CASSTRGRREQYF
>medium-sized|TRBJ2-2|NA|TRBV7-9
TGTGCCAGCAGCTTAGTGGGGGCGCCCGGGGAGCTGTTTTTT
CASSLVGAPGELFF
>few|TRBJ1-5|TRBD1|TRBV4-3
TGCGCCAGCAGCCCAACAGGGGTAAATCAGCCCCAGCATTTT
CASSPTGVNQPQHF
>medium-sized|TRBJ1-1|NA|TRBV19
TGTGCCAGTTCAGGCTCCGAAGCTTTCTTT
CASSGSEAFF
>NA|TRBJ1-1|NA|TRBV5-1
TGCGCCAGCAGCTTGGTACTGGGCATGAACACTGAAGCTTTCTTT
CASSLVLGMNTEAFF
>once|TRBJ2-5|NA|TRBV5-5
TGTGCCAGCAGCAAAAATTGGGAACCAATCCAAGAGACCCAGTACTTC
CASSKNWEPIQETQYF
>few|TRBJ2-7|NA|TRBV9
TGTGCCAGCGGCCCGACTGGCGACTACGAGCAGTACTTC
CASGPTGDYEQYF
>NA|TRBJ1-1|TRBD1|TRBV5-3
TGTGCCAGAAGCATCGGGACAGGGGATACTGAAGCTTTCTTT
CARSIGTGDTEAFF
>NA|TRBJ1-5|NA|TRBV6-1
TGTGCCAGCAGTTATGGGGGCAATCAGCCCCAGCATTTT
CASSYGGNQPQHF
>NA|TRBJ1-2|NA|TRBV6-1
TGTGCCAGCAGTGAAGTTAGGGCACGCGGCTACACCTTC
CASSEVRARGYTF
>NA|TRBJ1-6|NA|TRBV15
TGTGCCACCAGCGAACCGACCGCGAGCTCCTATAATTCACCCCTCCACTTT
CATSEPTASSYNSPLHF
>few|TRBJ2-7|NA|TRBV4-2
TGTGCCAGCAGCCAAGATAGGTCGGCAGGGAATCACGAGCAGTACTTC
CASSQDRSAGNHEQYF
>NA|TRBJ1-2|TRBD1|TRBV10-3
TGTGTCATCAGTGAAACAGGGGAGGTTAACTATGGCTACACCTTC
CVISETGEVNYGYTF
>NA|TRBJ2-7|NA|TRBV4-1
TGCGCCAGCAGCCAAGTTGCGGTGGGCGAGCAGTACTTC
CASSQVAVGEQYF
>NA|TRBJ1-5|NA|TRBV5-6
TGTGCCAGCAGCTTCGCAGGGTTTAACAATCAGCCCCAGCATTTT
CASSFAGFNNQPQHF
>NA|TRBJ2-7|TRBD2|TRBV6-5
TGTGCCAGCAGTACCGGAGCGGGGGGGCAATACGAGCAGTACTTC
CASSTGAGGQYEQYF
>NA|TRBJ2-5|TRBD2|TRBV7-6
TGTGCCAGCAGCTTAGCCCGGGGGGGGCTAGCGGGGGGCATCCGAGAGACCCAGTACTTC
CASSLARGGLAGGIRETQYF
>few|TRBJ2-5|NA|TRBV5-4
TGTGCCAGCAACGAATTCCGGGGGGCCGAACAAGAGACCCAGTACTTC
CASNEFRGAEQETQYF
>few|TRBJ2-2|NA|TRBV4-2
TGTGCCAGCAGCCAAGTCGCCGGGGAGCTGTTTTTT
CASSQVAGELFF
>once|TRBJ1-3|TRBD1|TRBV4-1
TGCGCCAGCAGCCAAGATCCGACAGGGGGTTTACGGAGCTCTGGAAACACCATATATTTT
CASSQDPTGGLRSSGNTIYF
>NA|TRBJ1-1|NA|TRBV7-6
TGTGCCAGCAGCTTAGCGCCTGGGGGATTCGACACTGAAGCTTTCTTT
CASSLAPGGFDTEAFF
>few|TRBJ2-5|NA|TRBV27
TGTGCCAGCAGTTTATTTGGGGGTTTGGAGACCCAGTACTTC
CASSLFGGLETQYF